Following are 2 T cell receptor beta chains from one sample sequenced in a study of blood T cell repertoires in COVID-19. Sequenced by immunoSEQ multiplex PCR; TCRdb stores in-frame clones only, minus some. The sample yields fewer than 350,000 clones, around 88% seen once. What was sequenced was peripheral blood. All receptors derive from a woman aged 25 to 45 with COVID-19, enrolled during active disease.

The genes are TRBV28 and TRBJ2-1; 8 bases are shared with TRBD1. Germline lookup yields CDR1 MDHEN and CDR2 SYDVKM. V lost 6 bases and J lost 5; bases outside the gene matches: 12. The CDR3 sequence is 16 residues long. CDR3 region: CASRWAWDRKDNEQFF. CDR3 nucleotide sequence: TGTGCCAGCAGATGGGCCTGGGACAGGAAAGACAATGAGCAGTTCTTC.

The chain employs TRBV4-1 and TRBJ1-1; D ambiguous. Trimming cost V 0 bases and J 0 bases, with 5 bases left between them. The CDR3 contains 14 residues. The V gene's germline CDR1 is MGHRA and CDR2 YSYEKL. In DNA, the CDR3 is TGCGCCAGCAGCCAAGAATATCTGAACACTGAAGCTTTCTTT. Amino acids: CASSQEYLNTEAFF.